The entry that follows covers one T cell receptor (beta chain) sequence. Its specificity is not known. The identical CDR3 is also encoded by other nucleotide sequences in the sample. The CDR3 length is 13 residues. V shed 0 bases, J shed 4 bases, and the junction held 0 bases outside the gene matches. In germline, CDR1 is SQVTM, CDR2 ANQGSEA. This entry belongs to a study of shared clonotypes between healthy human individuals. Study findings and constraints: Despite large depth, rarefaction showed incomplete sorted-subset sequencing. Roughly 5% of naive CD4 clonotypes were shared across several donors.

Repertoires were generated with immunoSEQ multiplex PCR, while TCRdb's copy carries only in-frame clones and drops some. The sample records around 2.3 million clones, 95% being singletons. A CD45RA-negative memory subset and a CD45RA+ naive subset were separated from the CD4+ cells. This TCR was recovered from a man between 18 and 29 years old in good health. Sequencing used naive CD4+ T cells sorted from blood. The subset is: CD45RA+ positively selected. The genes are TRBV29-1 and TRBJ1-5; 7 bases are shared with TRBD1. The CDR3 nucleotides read TGCAGCGTTGAAGAGGACAGGAATCAGCCCCAGCATTTT. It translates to CSVEEDRNQPQHF.